This T cell receptor beta chain was captured by sequencing in a study of blood T cell repertoires in COVID-19. About the study: Both acute and convalescent COVID-19 samples were obtained from the United States, Italy and Spain.

TCRdb keeps only in-frame clones here, not all; method: immunoSEQ multiplex PCR. Of 300,000 to 400,000 clones listed, around 86% were seen once; the top ten hold about 5%. Participants spanned ages about 18 to 100 years and resided in roughly 22 US areas. Cohort assignment relied on participant-reported clinical history. The TCR was taken from a man in his 60s who had recovered from COVID-19. Sequencing used PBMCs or T cells enriched from blood (not recorded which).

DNA for the CDR3: TGTGCCAGCAGCTTAGCGTTAGGACTAGCGGGAGAGCAGTACTTC. This translates into CASSLALGLAGEQYF. This sequence joins TRBV7-2 and TRBJ2-7; 12 bases line up with TRBD2. Unmatched junction bases numbered 4, after V lost 0 bases and J lost 7 bases. Germline lookup yields CDR1 SGHTA and CDR2 FQGNSA. The CDR3 length is 15 residues.